Following are 18 T cell receptor beta chains from one sample sequenced in a study of cytomegalovirus exposure and HLA in healthy donors. Both 60 Vbeta primers and 13 Jbeta primers went into the PCR. Profiling relied on immunoSEQ multiplex PCR, and the TCRdb table lists in-frame clones only, not all of them. The repertoire includes 85,000 to 130,000 clones, roughly 80% of them detected once, and approximately 14% sits in the top ten. Sequencing was performed on PBMCs. Every receptor here comes from a male donor in good health and CMV-seropositive.

By share of the sample, this clone is medium-sized (0.01 to 0.1%). The chain uses TRBV6-1 and TRBJ2-3; TRBD2 agrees at 7 bases. This CDR3 has 14 residues. Looked up from germline, CDR1 is MNHNS and CDR2 is SASEGT. V lost 3 bases and J lost 3; bases outside the gene matches: 3. CDR3 DNA: TGTGCCAGCAGTGAGGGAGGGGAGACAGATACGCAGTATTTT. Its protein product is CASSEGGETDTQYF.

The chain is built from TRBV5-4 and TRBJ1-2; weak D call: TRBD1 (6 bases). The V gene lost 5 bases and the J gene lost 5 bases, with 22 bases spanning the gap. The CDR3 consists of 16 residues. The germline gives CDR1 SGHNT, CDR2 YYREEE (reference sequence). The CDR3 reads CASSRDIPLLGYGYTF. CDR3 DNA: TGTGCCAGCAGTCGGGACATCCCTCTTTTGGGTTATGGCTACACCTTC. Full variable domain (rest looked up from reference TRBV5-4 and TRBJ1-2): ETGVTQSPTHLIKTRGQQVTLRCSSQSGHNTVSWYQQALGQGPQFIFQYYREEENGRGNFPPRFSGLQFPNYSSELNVNALELDDSALYLCASSRDIPLLGYGYTFGSGTRLTVV.

The rearrangement uses TRBV4-1 and TRBJ1-3; D not certain. Germline CDR1 reads MGHRA; CDR2 reads YSYEKL. The CDR3 consists of 15 residues. V was shortened by 1 base and J by 5 bases, with 12 bases between the two germline ends. CDR3 coding DNA: TGCGCCAGCAGCCAAGGCCAGATTCTTAGAAACACCATATATTTT. Its translation is CASSQGQILRNTIYF.

The chain uses TRBV5-8 and TRBJ2-3; 15 bases align to TRBD2. The junction had 2 bases not matched to a gene; V was cut back by 0 bases and J by 3 bases. This CDR3 is built from 17 residues. CDR1 SGHTS and CDR2 YDEGEE come from the germline V gene. The DNA for the CDR3 is TGTGCCAGCAGCTTGGAGGGACTAGCGGGGGGAACAGATACGCAGTATTTT. Translation: CASSLEGLAGGTDTQYF.

The chain couples TRBV28 to TRBJ1-1, with D maybe TRBD1 (6 bases). Between the trimmed V and J ends, which lost 6 bases and 2 bases, there was a span of 13 bases. The germline V gene encodes CDR1 MDHEN and CDR2 SYDVKM. This CDR3 is built from 14 residues. For the CDR3, the DNA is TGTGCCAGCAGCAAATTGGGACACAACACTGAAGCTTTCTTT. Residues: CASSKLGHNTEAFF.

In its sample, this clone was seen a few times. This chain links TRBV4-3 with TRBJ1-2, with 11 nucleotides matching TRBD1. The J segment lost 3 bases and the V segment lost 0 bases, leaving 9 bases of the junction unmatched. The CDR3 spans 18 residues. Germline lookup yields CDR1 LGHNA and CDR2 YSLEER. The CDR3 loop is CASSQDVPPGQGDYGYTF. The CDR3 DNA reads TGCGCCAGCAGCCAAGACGTCCCGCCGGGACAGGGGGACTATGGCTACACCTTC.

The rearrangement joins TRBV4-1 to TRBJ2-7, with 10 bases matching TRBD1. The CDR3 totals 15 residues. Germline trimming cut 5 bases from V and 2 bases from J; bases unmatched to any gene: 6. Germline loops: CDR1 MGHRA, CDR2 YSYEKL. CDR3 nucleotide sequence: TGCGCCAGCAGCACCGGGACAGGGGTTACCTACGAGCAGTACTTC. Its protein is CASSTGTGVTYEQYF.

CDR3 DNA sequence: TGTGCCTGGAGTGTACCGGGTCCAAATCTCTACGAGCAGTACTTC. It specifies CAWSVPGPNLYEQYF. J is TRBJ2-7 and V is TRBV30; D is uncertain. Germline values: CDR1 GTSNPN, CDR2 SVGIG (reference sequence). The CDR3 extends over 15 amino acids. The V end was cut by 0 bases, the J end by 3 bases, with 15 bases between. Using reference TRBV30 and TRBJ2-7 for the parts outside the CDR3, the full variable domain is SQTIHQWPATLVQPVGSPLSLECTVEGTSNPNLYWYRQAAGRGLQLLFYSVGIGQISSEVPQNLSASRPQDRQFILSSKKLLLSDSGFYLCAWSVPGPNLYEQYFGPGTRLTVT.

V gene TRBV2 combines with J gene TRBJ2-5; 7 bases agree with TRBD1. Germline values: CDR1 SNHLY, CDR2 FYNNEI. The CDR3 has 13 residues. J gave up 2 bases and V 3 bases, and 0 bases lay outside the gene matches. As DNA, the CDR3 is TGTGCCAGCAGTGAGGGACAGCAAGAGACCCAGTACTTC. Amino acids: CASSEGQQETQYF.

The genes are TRBV2 and TRBJ2-3; 9 positions agree with TRBD2. V shed 6 bases, J shed 11 bases, and the junction held 9 bases outside the gene matches. CDR3 length: 13 amino acids. Germline values: CDR1 SNHLY, CDR2 FYNNEI. The CDR3 spells CASRTSSGGVQYF. The CDR3 nucleotides are TGTGCCAGCAGGACCAGTAGCGGGGGTGTGCAGTATTTT.

The V call is TRBV4-2, the J call TRBJ1-1; TRBD1 aligns across 7 bases. Trimming removed 4 bases from V and 5 bases from J; junction bases left unmatched: 16. CDR1 and CDR2 from the germline V gene are LGHNA and YNFKEQ. This CDR3 comprises 17 residues. CDR3 region: CASSRAILRGKGTEAFF. In DNA form, the CDR3 reads TGTGCCAGCAGCCGCGCGATTCTCAGGGGGAAGGGAACTGAAGCTTTCTTT.

The CDR3 loop reads CAWRTSTDTQYF. CDR3 nucleotides: TGTGCCTGGAGGACTAGCACAGATACGCAGTATTTT. This chain joins TRBV30 and TRBJ2-3; D uncertain. This CDR3 has 12 amino acids. Deletions cut 3 bases from V and 0 bases from J, with 4 bases between. Germline V gene data show CDR1 as GTSNPN and CDR2 as SVGIG (reference sequence).

The J gene is TRBJ1-1, the V gene TRBV19; a possible D gene is TRBD1 (6 bases). CDR1 and CDR2 from the germline V gene are LNHDA and SQIVND (reference sequence). The CDR3 totals 14 residues. The V end was cut by 6 bases, the J end by 2 bases, with 13 bases between. CDR3 sequence: CASRSGQVNTEAFF. Here the CDR3 DNA reads TGTGCCAGTAGATCGGGACAAGTCAACACTGAAGCTTTCTTT.

The V gene is TRBV2, the J gene TRBJ1-2; maybe TRBD1 (5 bases). The ends were cut back, 10 bases at V and 3 bases at J, with 21 bases in the middle. CDR1 is SNHLY and CDR2 is FYNNEI in the germline V gene. This CDR3 spans 15 amino acids. Here the CDR3 reads CATEDVLGQHYGYTF. CDR3 DNA: TGTGCCACCGAGGACGTGTTGGGGCAACACTATGGCTACACCTTC.

The V call is TRBV7-6, the J call TRBJ2-7; D is uncertain. The CDR3 runs to 13 residues. Germline loops: CDR1 SGHVS, CDR2 FNYEAQ. V lost 4 bases and J 0 bases, leaving 7 bases between the germline ends. The CDR3 region has the DNA TGTGCCAGCAGCTCCCGCTACTCCTACGAGCAGTACTTC. Translation: CASSSRYSYEQYF. Full variable domain (outside the CDR3, taken from reference TRBV7-6 and TRBJ2-7): GAGVSQSPRYKVTKRGQDVALRCDPISGHVSLYWYRQALGQGPEFLTYFNYEAQQDKSGLPNDRFSAERPEGSISTLTIQRTEQRDSAMYRCASSSRYSYEQYFGPGTRLTVT.

CDR3 nucleotides: TGTGCCAGCAGTGATTCAGGGGGTGAATGGAATGAGCAGTTCTTC. Its protein is CASSDSGGEWNEQFF. This chain joins TRBV6-1 and TRBJ2-1, with TRBD1 matching over 7 bases. The CDR3 has 15 amino acids. Germline CDR1 reads MNHNS; CDR2 reads SASEGT. The V segment lost 3 bases and the J segment 7 bases; nucleotides outside the gene matches: 9.

This clone was seen more than once but under ten times. V usage is TRBV6-4 and J usage is TRBJ2-7, with D maybe TRBD1 (6 bases). CDR3 length equals 15 residues. V lost 0 bases to trimming and J lost 6 bases, with 15 bases between them. Germline assignment: CDR1 MRHNA and CDR2 SNTAGT. The CDR3 sequence is CASSDSGRWGREQYF. In DNA, the CDR3 is TGTGCCAGCAGTGACTCCGGCAGGTGGGGGCGCGAGCAGTACTTC.

CDR3 region: CASSLSAGTAQETQYF. The CDR3 nucleotides read TGCGCCAGCAGCTTGAGTGCCGGGACAGCCCAAGAGACCCAGTACTTC. This chain connects TRBV5-1 to TRBJ2-5; 7 bases match TRBD1. Germline V gene sequence: CDR1 SGHRS, CDR2 YFSETQ. CDR3 length: 16 amino acids. J gave up 1 base and V 1 base, and 7 bases lay outside the gene matches.